This T cell receptor (beta chain) was sequenced for a study of T cells in Graves' hyperthyroidism and ophthalmopathy. This clonotype was seen many times. The antigen is not known. From RNA transcripts, TCR beta CDR3 regions were amplified. The HTBI primer set drove a first-round RT-PCR of the TCR CDR3. TCRdb itself ran the multiplex PCR reads through MiXCR, one entry per CDR3 protein. The repertoire holds under 40,000 distinct CDR3 sequences, with 52% as singletons. Ophthalmopathy patients had moderate-to-severe active disease, CAS ≥3, NOSPECS ≥4, and disease duration under 3 months. Overall study results and limits: Ophthalmopathy, as predicted by the model, came a median around 7 months after the prediction.

Material for sequencing was blood. This clonotype originated in a woman in her 40s with Graves' ophthalmopathy.

CDR3 in DNA: TGTGCCAGCAGCATGAACTACGAGCAGTACTTC. It specifies CASSMNYEQYF. V and J are TRBV11-2 and TRBJ2-7; D gene ambiguous. CDR1 and CDR2 from the germline V gene are SGHAT and FQNNGV. The CDR3 has 11 amino acids. Trimming took off 5 bases at V and 3 bases at J, with 5 bases between the two ends.